These T cell receptor beta chains were read from a single sample in a study of cytomegalovirus exposure and HLA in healthy donors. Only in-frame clones appear in the TCRdb table, and some are missing; sequencing was by immunoSEQ multiplex PCR. The sample lists 140,000 to 150,000 clones, around four fifths seen once, with roughly 9.7% in the top ten. The sequencing input was PBMCs. The receptors stem from a woman aged 55-69 years in good health and CMV-seropositive. Both conserved end residues are part of each CDR3. Each record gives: CDR3 DNA, CDR3 protein, D gene, V gene, J gene, clone size. A D gene is named only where the DNA matches it firmly. Clone size, where shown, is once, few, many, or a class for clones that have expanded.

TGTGCCAGCAGCTCCCGGGACAGGATCAGCTCAGATACGCAGTATTTT	CASSSRDRISSDTQYF	TRBD1	TRBV5-6	TRBJ2-3	once
TGTGCGGGGACTGCGGGCGGAGATACGCAGTATTTT	CAGTAGGDTQYF	-	TRBV7-8	TRBJ2-3	-
TGCAGCGTTGTTTCTTTTATCAATGAGCAGTTCTTC	CSVVSFINEQFF	-	TRBV29-1	TRBJ2-1	-
TGTGCCAGCAGTTTATGGGCCGGGAGCTCCTACAATGAGCAGTTCTTC	CASSLWAGSSYNEQFF	-	TRBV27	TRBJ2-1	-
TGTGCCAGCAGTTTTTTTGCCACTACCTACGAGCAGTACTTC	CASSFFATTYEQYF	-	TRBV28	TRBJ2-7	-
TGTGCCACCAGCAGAGCTCGGCGGGGCACAGATACGCAGTATTTT	CATSRARRGTDTQYF	-	TRBV15	TRBJ2-3	-
TGTGCCAGCTCACCGGGGACAGGGGCTGGAAACACCATATATTTT	CASSPGTGAGNTIYF	TRBD1	TRBV18	TRBJ1-3	-
TGCGCCAGCAGCCCCCTCGGTAGCTCCCAAAGCTCCTACGAGCAGTACTTC	CASSPLGSSQSSYEQYF	-	TRBV4-1	TRBJ2-7	-
TGTGCCAGCAGTTTGGGGGGGCTCTACGAGCAGTACTTC	CASSLGGLYEQYF	-	TRBV28	TRBJ2-7	-
TGTGCCAGCAGTGGGGATTGGGGCGGGAAGAATGAGCAGTTCTTC	CASSGDWGGKNEQFF	-	TRBV2	TRBJ2-1	-
TGCGCCAGCAGCCAAGAGAGGGAAGCGGTGGCAGCTTTCTTT	CASSQEREAVAAFF	-	TRBV4-3	TRBJ1-1	few
TGTGCCAGCAGCTTAGGCCCGACTAGCGCTAGAGATACGCAGTATTTT	CASSLGPTSARDTQYF	TRBD2	TRBV7-2	TRBJ2-3	-
TGTGCCAGCGGGACACACGTTGGGGAGCAGTTCTTC	CASGTHVGEQFF	-	TRBV2	TRBJ2-1	-
TGTGCCAGTAGGGCGGTACTAGCGGCAGAAGATACGCAGTATTTT	CASRAVLAAEDTQYF	TRBD2	TRBV19	TRBJ2-3	-
TGTGCCAGCAGCCCTGAGCCGGGAGTCAATAACTATGGCTACACCTTC	CASSPEPGVNNYGYTF	-	TRBV9	TRBJ1-2	-
TGTGCCAGCATACAGGGGCTTGCCAATGAGCAGTTCTTC	CASIQGLANEQFF	TRBD1	TRBV2	TRBJ2-1	-
TGTGCCAGCAGGGGAGGGGCCCAAGAGACCCAGTACTTC	CASRGGAQETQYF	TRBD2	TRBV9	TRBJ2-5	few
TGCGCCAGCAGCTTGGTTACTAGCGGCACCGGGGAGCTGTTTTTT	CASSLVTSGTGELFF	TRBD2	TRBV5-1	TRBJ2-2	-
TGTGCCAGCACCTTGGACAGGGATCAGACCCAGTACTTC	CASTLDRDQTQYF	TRBD1	TRBV6-1	TRBJ2-5	-
TGTGCCAGCAGCCCGGACAGGGGATGGGTCGGGACCCAGTACTTC	CASSPDRGWVGTQYF	TRBD1	TRBV11-2	TRBJ2-5	-
TGTGCCAGCAGCTTTAGGTGGAGTTCCTACGAGCAGTACTTC	CASSFRWSSYEQYF	-	TRBV7-8	TRBJ2-7	-
TGTGCCAGCAGCCTCTCGAGGGAGCCTCGGCAGTACTTC	CASSLSREPRQYF	-	TRBV28	TRBJ2-7	once
TGCGCCAGCAGCCAAGACTTTATGTTTCTAGCGAGCACAGATACGCGGTATTTT	CASSQDFMFLASTDTRYF	-	TRBV4-3	TRBJ2-3	-
TGTGCCAGCAGCTTAACTCGAGGAGGGCTAGCGGGAGCCGGGGAGCTGTTTTTT	CASSLTRGGLAGAGELFF	TRBD2	TRBV7-3	TRBJ2-2	-
TGTGCCATCAGTGAGTCTCCTAGCGACGAGCAGTACTTC	CAISESPSDEQYF	-	TRBV10-3	TRBJ2-7	-
TGCGCCAGCAGCTATGGGGGGACAGGGGGCACTGAAGCTTTCTTT	CASSYGGTGGTEAFF	TRBD1	TRBV5-1	TRBJ1-1	few